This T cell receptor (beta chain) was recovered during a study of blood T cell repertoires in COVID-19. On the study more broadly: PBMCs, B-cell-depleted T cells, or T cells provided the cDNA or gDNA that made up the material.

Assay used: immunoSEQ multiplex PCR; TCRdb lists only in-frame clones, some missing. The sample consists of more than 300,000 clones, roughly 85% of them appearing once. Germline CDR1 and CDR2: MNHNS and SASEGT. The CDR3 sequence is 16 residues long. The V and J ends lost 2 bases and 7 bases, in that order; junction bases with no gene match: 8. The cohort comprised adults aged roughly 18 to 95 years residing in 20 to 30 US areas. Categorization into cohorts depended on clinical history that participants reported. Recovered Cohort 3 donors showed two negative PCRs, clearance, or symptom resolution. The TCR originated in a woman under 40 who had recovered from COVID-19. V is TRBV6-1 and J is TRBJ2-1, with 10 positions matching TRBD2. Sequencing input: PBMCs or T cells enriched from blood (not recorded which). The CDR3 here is CASSEYLAGVGNEQFF. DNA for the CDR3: TGTGCCAGCAGTGAATATCTAGCGGGGGTAGGGAATGAGCAGTTCTTC.